These 18 T cell receptor beta chains were sequenced from one sample in a study of HIV-infected patients and healthy controls. cDNA was made from approximately 500 ng RNA using alpha and beta constant primers. Each of the alpha and beta chains got its own library through chain-specific third strand synthesis with indices. MiXCR, run by TCRdb on the 5' RACE reads, gives a single entry per CDR3 protein. The profile covers fewer than 5,500 distinct CDR3 sequences, with 20% to 25% appearing a single time and around 29% taken by the ten largest. Antiretroviral therapy had run roughly three months, about 14 weeks, before follow-up blood collection. Whole blood was used without fractionation, so all unsorted peripheral T cells were included. The source was blood, collected during antiretroviral therapy. All receptors derive from an adult with HIV infection.

This clonotype rates as medium-sized. The V gene is TRBV5-4, the J gene TRBJ2-2, with 9 bases that match TRBD2. The CDR3 totals 16 residues. Germline CDR1 is SGHNT and CDR2 is YYREEE (reference sequence). Trimming removed 4 bases from V and 5 bases from J; junction bases left unmatched: 9. The CDR3 reads CASSIPGLASTGELFF. The CDR3 DNA is TGTGCCAGCAGCATACCGGGACTAGCATCTACCGGGGAGCTGTTTTTT.

There are many counts of this clonotype. The chain uses TRBV6-2 or TRBV6-3 and TRBJ1-1; TRBD1 matches at 9 bases. Germline CDR1 and CDR2: MNHEY and SVGEGT. This CDR3 spans 13 amino acids. The J segment lost 5 bases and the V segment lost 10 bases, leaving 8 bases of the junction unmatched. The CDR3 loop is CATVGQGKTEAFF. The CDR3 DNA follows: TGTGCCACCGTGGGACAGGGTAAAACTGAAGCTTTCTTT.

This clonotype was detected ten times or more. This sequence joins TRBV5-6 and TRBJ1-1, with a possible D match to TRBD1 (5 bases). The CDR3 is made up of 12 amino acids. The germline V gene has CDR1 SGHDT and CDR2 YYEEEE. V lost 9 bases and J 7 bases, leaving 16 bases between the germline ends. CDR3 nucleotides: TGTGCCACATCACCCCGGGACCTTGAAGCTTTCTTT. As protein: CATSPRDLEAFF.

This clonotype was seen a few times. CDR3 protein: CSAREPEGYNEQFF. The CDR3 DNA follows: TGCAGTGCTAGAGAACCAGAGGGTTACAATGAGCAGTTCTTC. The chain carries TRBV20-1 and TRBJ2-1; possible D gene TRBD2, 5 bases. CDR1 and CDR2 (germline): DFQATT, SNEGSKA (reference sequence). Trimming removed 0 bases at V and 4 bases at J, with 10 bases between. This CDR3 comprises 14 residues.

By share, this clonotype counts as medium-sized. The chain carries TRBV9 and TRBJ2-7; 8 nucleotides line up with TRBD2. V was clipped by 3 bases and J by 3 bases; unmatched bases: 5. Germline CDR1 SGDLS, CDR2 YYNGEE. CDR3 size: 14 residues. The CDR3 loop is CASSDGTRIYEQYF. The DNA of the CDR3 is TGTGCCAGCAGCGACGGGACTAGGATCTACGAGCAGTACTTC.

Sample share makes this clonotype medium-sized (0.01 to 0.1%). This chain uses TRBV4-1 with TRBJ1-5; no clear D. The length of the CDR3 is 13 residues. Trimming stripped 0 bases from V and 7 bases from J, with 7 bases between. Germline CDR1 and CDR2: MGHRA and YSYEKL. The CDR3 spells CASSQEEGQPQHF. In DNA, the CDR3 is TGCGCCAGCAGCCAAGAGGAAGGCCAGCCCCAGCATTTT.

This clonotype is medium-sized. This chain uses TRBV3-1 with TRBJ1-6; TRBD1 matches 9 bases. The V gene's germline CDR1 is LGHDT and CDR2 YNNKEL (reference sequence). After removal of 4 bases from V and 10 bases from J, the junction contained 8 bases not matched to a gene. This CDR3 has 15 residues. CDR3: CASSPGTGFESPLHF. DNA for the CDR3: TGTGCCAGCAGCCCCGGGACAGGGTTCGAATCACCCCTCCACTTT. Looking up the rest from reference TRBV3-1 and TRBJ1-6 gives the full variable domain: DTAVSQTPKYLVTQMGNDKSIKCEQNLGHDTMYWYKQDSKKFLKIMFSYNNKELIINETVPNRFSPKSPDKAHLNLHINSLELGDSAVYFCASSPGTGFESPLHFGNGTRLTVT.

A remark on this clonotype: A much larger clone differs by one base, so this may be a read error. The chain joins TRBV19 to TRBJ2-1, with TRBD1 matching over 9 bases. Germline V gene sequence: CDR1 LNHDA, CDR2 SQIVND (reference sequence). V trimming: 10 bases; J trimming: 0 bases; junction bases outside the gene matches: 19. The CDR3 is 19 residues long. For the CDR3, the DNA is TGTGCCACATCCTCTAACATGAAACAGGGGGCGCGCTCCTACAATGAGCAGTTCTTC. This encodes CATSSNMKQGARSYNEQFF.

This clonotype qualifies as medium-sized. The chain uses TRBV6-5 and TRBJ1-1, with D perhaps TRBD1 (5 bases). The CDR3 is 13 residues long. Trimming removed 3 bases at V and 6 bases at J, with 11 bases between. Germline loops: CDR1 MNHEY, CDR2 SVGAGI. The CDR3 DNA reads as TGTGCCAGCAGTTATCAGGGCTCATCTGAAGCTTTCTTT. Translated: CASSYQGSSEAFF.

This clonotype is termed medium-sized (0.01 to 0.1%). The chain recombines TRBV12-3 or TRBV12-4 with TRBJ1-2; 7 nucleotides match TRBD1. V was clipped by 6 bases and J by 8 bases; unmatched bases: 3. The length of the CDR3 is 11 residues. CDR3 protein: CASSPGGGYTF. Here the CDR3 DNA reads TGTGCCAGCAGCCCAGGGGGAGGCTACACCTTC.

In its sample, this clonotype is medium-sized. The chain recombines TRBV7-2 with TRBJ2-1; the match to TRBD1 covers 9 bases. The V gene's germline CDR1 is SGHTA and CDR2 FQGNSA. With V trimmed by 5 bases and J by 8 bases, 10 bases remained unmatched. The CDR3 runs to 15 residues. The CDR3 loop reads CASSPSWDREYEQFF. The CDR3 DNA sequence: TGTGCCAGCAGCCCCTCCTGGGACAGGGAATATGAGCAGTTCTTC.

As concerns this clonotype: Its ends do not fully match the called genes, so a read error is possible. The V call is TRBV13, the J call TRBJ1-5; D ambiguous. Germline CDR1 PRHDT, CDR2 FYEKMQ (reference sequence). CDR3 size: 13 residues. DNA for the CDR3: TGTGCCAGCAGCTTAGCCACCGATCAGCCCAAGCATTTT. It specifies CASSLATDQPKHF.

This clonotype was seen only a few times. The genes are TRBV10-2 and TRBJ1-5, with 9 bases matching TRBD1. Losses at the gene ends were 4 bases for V and 7 bases for J; bases not matched to a gene: 11. The germline gives CDR1 WSHSY, CDR2 SAAADI. This CDR3 spans 16 amino acids. CDR3 sequence reads: CASSGDTGTGSQPQHF. The CDR3 DNA is TGCGCCAGCAGTGGGGATACCGGGACAGGGTCCCAGCCCCAGCATTTT.

With respect to this clonotype: A much larger clone sits a single nucleotide away, making a read error possible. The rearrangement uses TRBV19 and TRBJ1-5; tentative D call: TRBD1 (5 bases). With 7 bases removed from V and 7 bases from J, the gap between germline ends came to 11 bases. Germline-derived CDR1 and CDR2 are LNHDA and SQIVND (reference sequence). The CDR3 consists of 12 residues. The CDR3 DNA is TGTGCCAGTAATGACGGGGACCAGCCCCAGCATTTT. This sequence encodes CASNDGDQPQHF.

This chain connects TRBV4-2 to TRBJ2-2; 11 bases agree with TRBD2. This CDR3 region has 16 residues. CDR1 LGHNA and CDR2 YNFKEQ come from the germline V gene. V shed 4 bases and J 4 bases; nucleotides not matched to a gene: 5. Here the CDR3 DNA reads TGTGCCAGCAGCCCGCCCGGACTAGCGGGCACCGGGGAGCTGTTTTTT. It encodes CASSPPGLAGTGELFF.

This clonotype was detected ten times or more. The gene calls are TRBV12-3 or TRBV12-4 and TRBJ2-1, with D possibly matching TRBD2 (6 bases). Trimming took 5 bases from V and 10 from J, leaving 15 bases between them. This CDR3 contains 13 residues. In DNA, the CDR3 is TGTGCCAGCAGTCCCGGACCCGCGGGGGAGCAGTTCTTC. Its translation is CASSPGPAGEQFF.

The CDR3 protein is CASSLAAGTEAFF. In DNA, the CDR3 is TGTGCCAGCAGCTTAGCTGCCGGGACTGAAGCTTTCTTT. The V call is TRBV7-9, the J call TRBJ1-1; D unclear. Germline V gene sequence: CDR1 SEHNR, CDR2 FQNEAQ (reference sequence). V was cut by 0 bases and J by 5 bases, with 7 bases left in between. There are 13 residues in the CDR3.

The chain joins TRBV30 to TRBJ2-5; 8 nucleotides agree with TRBD2. Unmatched junction bases numbered 14, after V lost 6 bases and J lost 5 bases. This CDR3 comprises 15 residues. Germline assignment: CDR1 GTSNPN and CDR2 SVGIG (reference sequence). This chain's CDR3 is CACPLRGGRKETQYF. CDR3 coding DNA: TGTGCCTGTCCCCTCCGGGGGGGTCGCAAGGAGACCCAGTACTTC. The full variable domain, rest sourced from reference TRBV30 and TRBJ2-5, is SQTIHQWPATLVQPVGSPLSLECTVEGTSNPNLYWYRQAAGRGLQLLFYSVGIGQISSEVPQNLSASRPQDRQFILSSKKLLLSDSGFYLCACPLRGGRKETQYFGPGTRLLVL.